What follows are 30 T cell receptor beta chains derived from one specimen sequenced in a study of identical twins. TCRdb passed the 5' RACE reads through MiXCR, listing each CDR3 protein once. The sample yields roughly 540,000 distinct CDR3 sequences, about 20% seen once. These same data were also listed under a study on T cells expressing NK-cell markers.

Sequencing input: CD4+ T cells sorted from blood. Receptors were obtained from a woman between 18 and 30 years old in good health.

CDR3 region: CASSLSAEVNTQYF. The CDR3 bases are TGTGCCAGCAGTTTATCTGCTGAGGTAAATACGCAGTATTTT. The J gene is TRBJ2-3, the V gene TRBV27; no clear D gene. Trimming took 0 bases from V and 7 from J, leaving 11 bases between them. Germline V gives CDR1 MNHEY, CDR2 SMNVEV (reference sequence). The CDR3 length is 14 residues.

This clonotype was picked up a small number of times. The gene calls are TRBV6-6 and TRBJ2-7; D is undetermined. The germline gives CDR1 MNHNY, CDR2 SVGAGI (reference sequence). This CDR3 spans 13 amino acids. The V and J ends lost 2 bases and 0 bases respectively, with 5 bases between them. DNA of the CDR3: TGTGCCAGCAGTTACACGACCTCCTACGAGCAGTACTTC. Translated, it gives CASSYTTSYEQYF.

The CDR3 DNA follows: TGTGCCAGCAGTGTATCCTTTGGGACAGGCAATCAGCCCCAGCATTTT. It yields the protein CASSVSFGTGNQPQHF. The V call is TRBV2, the J call TRBJ1-5; TRBD1 aligns across 7 bases. After removal of 4 bases from V and 2 bases from J, the junction contained 8 bases not matched to a gene. The CDR3 is 16 amino acids. Germline CDR1 is SNHLY and CDR2 is FYNNEI.

The chain has TRBV7-2 and TRBJ2-3; no clear D. The germline V gene encodes CDR1 SGHTA and CDR2 FQGNSA. With 6 bases removed from V and 6 bases from J, the gap between germline ends came to 13 bases. The CDR3 loop spans 13 amino acids. CDR3 nucleotides: TGTGCCAGCAGTCATTCTCGGGTCGATACGCAGTATTTT. Protein sequence: CASSHSRVDTQYF.

The chain employs TRBV5-1 and TRBJ1-1; 7 bases map to TRBD1. The CDR3 consists of 15 residues. Losses at the gene ends were 4 bases for V and 0 bases for J; bases not matched to a gene: 6. Germline values: CDR1 SGHRS, CDR2 YFSETQ. CDR3 sequence: CASSPGTEMNTEAFF. DNA of the CDR3: TGCGCCAGCAGCCCCGGGACAGAAATGAACACTGAAGCTTTCTTT.

This clonotype has more than one count but fewer than ten. This sequence joins TRBV20-1 and TRBJ1-5; D is unresolved. The CDR3 length is 14 residues. V lost 0 bases, J lost 7 bases, and 13 bases lay in between. From germline, CDR1 is DFQATT and CDR2 SNEGSKA (reference sequence). CDR3 bases: TGCAGTGCTAGAGATCCGGGCCAACTCCAGCCCCAGCATTTT. Its protein is CSARDPGQLQPQHF.

This clonotype was seen a few times. The chain couples TRBV24-1 to TRBJ2-6, with D possibly TRBD1 on 5 matching bases. Deletions cut 9 bases from V and 0 bases from J, with 17 bases between. Germline values: CDR1 KGHDR, CDR2 SFDVKD. The CDR3 is 17 amino acids. The CDR3 is CATPTRDSRSGANVLTF. DNA for the CDR3: TGTGCCACCCCCACCAGAGACAGCCGCTCTGGGGCCAACGTCCTGACTTTC.

This clonotype was found a few times. J is TRBJ2-1 and V is TRBV10-3; TRBD2 agrees at 9 bases. The CDR3 is made up of 13 amino acids. Germline values: CDR1 ENHRY, CDR2 SYGVKD. CDR3 sequence: CATVAGERLEQFF. CDR3 sequence (DNA): TGTGCTACGGTAGCGGGAGAAAGGCTTGAGCAGTTCTTC.

The V and J genes are TRBV7-2 and TRBJ2-5; 7 positions match TRBD1. Trimming took 5 bases from V and 2 from J; bases not matched to a gene: 5. Looked up from germline, CDR1 is SGHTA and CDR2 is FQGNSA. The CDR3 sequence is 14 residues long. The CDR3 is CASSPQGVQETQYF. The DNA for the CDR3 is TGTGCCAGCAGCCCTCAGGGGGTTCAAGAGACCCAGTACTTC.

This clonotype occurred a few times. This sequence joins TRBV18 and TRBJ1-6, with D unclear. CDR3 length: 13 residues. Trimming took off 2 bases at V and 7 bases at J, with 6 bases between the two ends. CDR1 KGHSH and CDR2 LQKENI come from the germline V gene. CDR3 region: CASSPVENSPLHF. CDR3 DNA sequence: TGTGCCAGCTCACCAGTCGAGAATTCACCCCTCCACTTT.

Only a few counts were recorded for this clonotype. The genes are TRBV20-1 and TRBJ2-7; D is possibly TRBD2 (6 bases). Trimming cost V 3 bases and J 0 bases, with 9 bases left between them. The CDR3 consists of 13 residues. CDR1 and CDR2 from the germline V gene are DFQATT and SNEGSKA (reference sequence). The CDR3 spells CSASRDFSYEQYF. The CDR3 nucleotides are TGCAGTGCTAGTAGGGACTTCTCCTACGAGCAGTACTTC.

This chain connects TRBV7-9 to TRBJ1-1; D unresolved. Germline V gene data show CDR1 as SEHNR and CDR2 as FQNEAQ (reference sequence). V was shortened by 7 bases and J by 1 base, with 13 bases between the two germline ends. This CDR3 is 14 amino acids long. CDR3 DNA: TGTGCCAGCAACGTGGCCGCTACGAACACTGAAGCTTTCTTT. Translation: CASNVAATNTEAFF.

This clonotype has a handful of counts. This chain connects TRBV5-4 to TRBJ1-2, with unresolved D. This CDR3 has 15 residues. The germline V gene has CDR1 SGHNT and CDR2 YYREEE (reference sequence). V gave up 2 bases and J gave up 1 base, with 12 bases separating them. CDR3 loop: CASSLFTSINYGYTF. In DNA, the CDR3 is TGTGCCAGCAGCTTATTCACATCCATTAACTATGGCTACACCTTC.

This clonotype was recorded a few times. This chain connects TRBV9 to TRBJ2-1, with D perhaps matching TRBD2 (6 bases). The germline V gene has CDR1 SGDLS and CDR2 YYNGEE. V was cut by 0 bases and J by 1 base, with 11 bases left in between. CDR3 length: 16 amino acids. In DNA, the CDR3 is TGTGCCAGCAGCGTAGTAACGGGGACTTCCTACAATGAGCAGTTCTTC. Translation: CASSVVTGTSYNEQFF.

This chain links TRBV24-1 with TRBJ2-1, with TRBD2 identical over 7 bases. V was clipped by 6 bases and J by 8 bases; unmatched bases: 12. The CDR3 runs to 15 residues. CDR1 is KGHDR, CDR2 SFDVKD, per germline. This chain's CDR3 is CATSQSAGEVDEQFF. As DNA, the CDR3 is TGTGCCACCAGTCAATCCGCGGGAGAGGTAGATGAGCAGTTCTTC.

The chain joins TRBV9 to TRBJ2-1; weak D call: TRBD2 (6 bases). Germline values: CDR1 SGDLS, CDR2 YYNGEE. The CDR3 has 17 residues. The germline V and J ends were trimmed by 0 bases and 4 bases, with 17 bases remaining between them. The CDR3 nucleotides read TGTGCCAGCAGCGTAGAGCCCGGGACTTTTAGGTACAATGAGCAGTTCTTC. Translation gives CASSVEPGTFRYNEQFF. The whole variable domain, remainder taken from reference TRBV9 and TRBJ2-1, is DSGVTQTPKHLITATGQRVTLRCSPRSGDLSVYWYQQSLDQGLQFLIQYYNGEERAKGNILERFSAQQFPDLHSELNLSSLELGDSALYFCASSVEPGTFRYNEQFFGPGTRLTVL.

This clonotype was recorded at least ten times. V is TRBV5-1 and J is TRBJ2-7, with 8 bases fitting TRBD2. The germline CDR1 and CDR2 sequences are SGHRS and YFSETQ. Trimming removed 4 bases from V and 5 bases from J; junction bases left unmatched: 8. The CDR3 covers 14 residues. The CDR3 loop is CASSQREGRDEQYF. The CDR3 DNA follows: TGCGCCAGCAGCCAACGGGAGGGCCGCGACGAGCAGTACTTC.

For this clonotype: One junction end does not reproduce the germline sequence, and a read error may be involved. The genes are TRBV5-1 and TRBJ2-1; 7 bases fit TRBD2. This CDR3 comprises 15 residues. From germline, CDR1 is SGHRS and CDR2 YFSETQ. CDR3 nucleotide sequence: TGCGCCAGCAGCAATACCCTAGCGGACTACAATGAGCAGTCCTTC. As protein: CASSNTLADYNEQSF.

This clonotype was picked up many times. The chain links TRBV5-1 to TRBJ2-3, with no clear D. V shed 4 bases and J shed 0 bases, with 3 bases lying between them. Germline-derived CDR1 and CDR2 are SGHRS and YFSETQ. CDR3 length: 12 residues. CDR3 protein: CASSDSTDTQYF. The CDR3 DNA sequence: TGCGCCAGCAGCGACAGCACAGATACGCAGTATTTT.

The chain joins TRBV7-9 to TRBJ2-1; TRBD2 agrees at 10 bases. Trimming removed 3 bases from V and 10 bases from J; junction bases left unmatched: 12. Germline CDR1 SEHNR, CDR2 FQNEAQ (reference sequence). This CDR3 spans 16 amino acids. As DNA, the CDR3 is TGTGCCAGCAGCTTGGTCTCGGCTAGCGGGGGAAGAGAGCAGTTCTTC. Its protein product is CASSLVSASGGREQFF.

In its sample, this clonotype was seen many times. V is TRBV5-1 and J is TRBJ1-2; the D is unclear. Germline CDR1 reads SGHRS; CDR2 reads YFSETQ. CDR3 length equals 15 residues. V was shortened by 0 bases and J by 4 bases, with 13 bases between the two germline ends. This chain's CDR3 is CASSLGPDGVYGYTF. The CDR3 DNA is TGCGCCAGCAGCTTGGGGCCGGACGGAGTCTATGGCTACACCTTC.

The chain couples TRBV6-1 to TRBJ2-2; no clear D gene. This CDR3 has 14 amino acids. Germline values: CDR1 MNHNS, CDR2 SASEGT. The germline V and J ends were trimmed by 6 bases and 0 bases, with 8 bases remaining between them. The CDR3, as DNA: TGTGCCAGCAGACATGACACGAACACCGGGGAGCTGTTTTTT. Translated: CASRHDTNTGELFF.

The CDR3 sequence is CASSRLDGVPNEQFF. The DNA for the CDR3 is TGTGCCAGCAGCCGCCTGGACGGGGTCCCAAATGAGCAGTTCTTC. This chain connects TRBV6-1 to TRBJ2-1, with D possibly being TRBD2 (5 bases). Germline-derived CDR1 and CDR2 are MNHNS and SASEGT. CDR3 length: 15 residues. V lost 6 bases, J lost 7 bases, and 19 bases lay in between.

In this sample, this clonotype turned up a few times. CDR3: CSAGPKLAGVRRYEQYF. The CDR3 bases are TGCAGTGCTGGTCCTAAACTAGCGGGAGTTAGGAGGTACGAGCAGTACTTC. The chain couples TRBV20-1 to TRBJ2-7; 11 nucleotides match TRBD2. This CDR3 has 17 residues. Germline V gene data show CDR1 as DFQATT and CDR2 as SNEGSKA (reference sequence). V was clipped by 5 bases and J by 4 bases; unmatched bases: 16.

This clonotype was detected only a few times. CDR3 coding DNA: TGCAGTGCCCACCCGGCCAGCGGGAGGGCCGACGAGACCCAGTACTTC. Its translation is CSAHPASGRADETQYF. The V call is TRBV20-1, the J call TRBJ2-5; 10 bases fit TRBD2. The CDR3 is 16 amino acids. CDR1 and CDR2 from the germline V gene are DFQATT and SNEGSKA (reference sequence). J was trimmed by 5 bases and V by 6 bases; bases with no gene match: 15.

The CDR3 region has the DNA TGCAGTGCTAGAGATCGGGAAGATACGCAGTATTTT. It translates to CSARDREDTQYF. The V and J genes are TRBV20-1 and TRBJ2-3; perhaps TRBD2 as D (5 bases). The V end was cut by 0 bases, the J end by 5 bases, with 6 bases between. The CDR3 length is 12 residues. Germline assignment: CDR1 DFQATT and CDR2 SNEGSKA (reference sequence).

This sequence joins TRBV2 and TRBJ2-3, with TRBD1 as a possible D gene (5 bases). CDR1 is SNHLY, CDR2 FYNNEI, per germline. Trimming pared 6 bases from V and 2 bases from J, leaving 15 bases between. This CDR3 is 15 amino acids long. The chain's CDR3 is CASSPYRTHTDTQYF. CDR3 bases: TGTGCCAGCAGCCCGTACAGGACCCACACAGATACGCAGTATTTT.

This clonotype has only a few counts. The chain has TRBV20-1 and TRBJ1-1; TRBD1 might be the D (5 bases). The germline V gene has CDR1 DFQATT and CDR2 SNEGSKA (reference sequence). This CDR3 has 14 residues. Deletions cut 7 bases from V and 1 base from J, with 16 bases between. Here the CDR3 DNA reads TGCAGTGGTCAGAAGCAGGGACCGAACACTGAAGCTTTCTTT. Protein: CSGQKQGPNTEAFF.

The chain uses TRBV20-1 and TRBJ1-5; D remains ambiguous. Germline CDR1 reads DFQATT; CDR2 reads SNEGSKA (reference sequence). CDR3 length: 15 amino acids. Trimming stripped 3 bases from V and 0 bases from J, with 12 bases between. The CDR3 DNA follows: TGCAGTGCTAGGAGCGAGACCTATAGCAATCAGCCCCAGCATTTT. Its protein is CSARSETYSNQPQHF.

This chain joins TRBV24-1 and TRBJ1-1, with D perhaps matching TRBD1 (6 bases). Per germline, CDR1 KGHDR and CDR2 SFDVKD. This CDR3 comprises 15 residues. V lost 4 bases, J lost 10 bases, and 21 bases lay in between. The CDR3: CATSDSRRDTGGAFF. CDR3 in DNA: TGTGCCACCAGTGACAGCCGCCGGGACACTGGGGGAGCTTTCTTT.